This TCR beta chain was found in a study of identical twins. TCRdb reprocessed the 5' RACE reads with MiXCR, giving one entry per CDR3 protein. The sample holds about 250,000 distinct CDR3 sequences, approximately 8.3% seen once. This clonotype was detected a few times. The antigen remains undetermined. Germline V gives CDR1 SGHDT, CDR2 YYEEEE. This CDR3 is built from 16 residues. Trimming pared 1 base from V and 6 bases from J, leaving 20 bases between. General study results and limits: Beta clonotypes that were abundant in cord blood contained fewer insertions, a pattern absent from memory repertoires.

The same sample was also used in a study of yellow fever vaccine responses in identical twins. Per that study: Twins reportedly had a vaccine T cell response that seemed partly convergent, partly personalized.

The TCR originated in a woman aged 18 to 35 in good health. V and J are TRBV5-6 and TRBJ2-7, with TRBD1 as a possible D gene (5 bases). The source material was CD8+ T cells sorted from blood. The CDR3 spells CASSLSGTFKQGEQYF. The DNA of the CDR3 is TGTGCCAGCAGCTTGTCGGGCACTTTCAAGCAGGGCGAGCAGTACTTC.